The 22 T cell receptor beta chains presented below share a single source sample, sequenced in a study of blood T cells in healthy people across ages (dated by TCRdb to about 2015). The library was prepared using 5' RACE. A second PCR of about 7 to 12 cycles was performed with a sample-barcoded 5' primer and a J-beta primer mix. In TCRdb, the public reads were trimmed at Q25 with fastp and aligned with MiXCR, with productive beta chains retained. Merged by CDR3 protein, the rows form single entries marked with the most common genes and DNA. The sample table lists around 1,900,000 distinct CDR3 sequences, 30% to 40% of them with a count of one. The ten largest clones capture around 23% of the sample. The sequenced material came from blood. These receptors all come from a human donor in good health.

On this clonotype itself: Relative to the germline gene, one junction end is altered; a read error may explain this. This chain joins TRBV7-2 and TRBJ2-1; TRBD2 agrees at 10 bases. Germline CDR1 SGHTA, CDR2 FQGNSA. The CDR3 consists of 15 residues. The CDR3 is CASSSSGSSYSEQFF. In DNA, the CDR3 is TGTGCCAGCAGCTCTAGCGGGAGCTCCTACAGTGAGCAGTTCTTC.

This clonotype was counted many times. The CDR3 loop is CASSLVSYEQYF. The CDR3 DNA sequence: TGTGCCAGCAGCTTAGTTTCCTACGAGCAGTACTTC. J is TRBJ2-7 and V is TRBV7-9; D ambiguous. The germline V gene encodes CDR1 SEHNR and CDR2 FQNEAQ (reference sequence). Trimming stripped 1 base from V and 1 base from J, with 2 bases between. The CDR3 loop spans 12 amino acids.

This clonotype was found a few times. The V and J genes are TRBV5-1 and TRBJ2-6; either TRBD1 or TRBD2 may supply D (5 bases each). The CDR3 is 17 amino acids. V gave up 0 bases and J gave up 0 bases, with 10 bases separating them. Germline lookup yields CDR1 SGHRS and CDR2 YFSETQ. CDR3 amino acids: CASSLEPGSSGANVLTF. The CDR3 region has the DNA TGCGCCAGCAGCTTGGAACCAGGGAGCTCTGGGGCCAACGTCCTGACTTTC. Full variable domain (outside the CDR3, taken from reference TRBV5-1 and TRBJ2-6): KAGVTQTPRYLIKTRGQQVTLSCSPISGHRSVSWYQQTPGQGLQFLFEYFSETQRNKGNFPGRFSGRQFSNSRSEMNVSTLELGDSALYLCASSLEPGSSGANVLTFGAGSRLTVL.

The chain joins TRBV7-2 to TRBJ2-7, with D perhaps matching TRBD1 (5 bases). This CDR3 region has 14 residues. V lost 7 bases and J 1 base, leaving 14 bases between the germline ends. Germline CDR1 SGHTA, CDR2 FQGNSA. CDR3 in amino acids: CASNERYRSYEQYF. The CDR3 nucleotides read TGTGCCAGCAACGAGAGATACAGGTCCTACGAGCAGTACTTC.

The CDR3 DNA reads as TGTGCCAGCAGTGAGGGGAGTCCCAGAGGCTACACCTTC. It translates to CASSEGSPRGYTF. The chain joins TRBV6-1 to TRBJ1-2; no reliable D call. Between the trimmed V and J ends, which lost 3 bases and 8 bases, there was a span of 13 bases. Germline CDR1 MNHNS, CDR2 SASEGT. The CDR3 has 13 residues.

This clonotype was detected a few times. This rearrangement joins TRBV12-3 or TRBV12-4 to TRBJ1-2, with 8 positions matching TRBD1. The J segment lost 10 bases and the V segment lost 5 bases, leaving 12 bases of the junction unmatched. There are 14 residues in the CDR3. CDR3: CASSIRTGSLPYTF. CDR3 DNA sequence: TGTGCCAGCAGTATCCGGACAGGGTCCCTCCCCTACACCTTC.

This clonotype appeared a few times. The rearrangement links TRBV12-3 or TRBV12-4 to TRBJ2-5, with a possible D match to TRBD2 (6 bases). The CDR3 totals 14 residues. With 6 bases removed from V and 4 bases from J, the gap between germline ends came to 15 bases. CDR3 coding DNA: TGTGCCAGCAGATACAGCGGGCTGGGAGAGACCCAGTACTTC. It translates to CASRYSGLGETQYF.

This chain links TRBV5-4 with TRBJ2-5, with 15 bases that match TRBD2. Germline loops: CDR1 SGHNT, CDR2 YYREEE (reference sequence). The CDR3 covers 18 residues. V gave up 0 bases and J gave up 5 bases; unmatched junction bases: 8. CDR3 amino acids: CASSLGGLAGGPRETQYF. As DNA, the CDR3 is TGTGCCAGCAGCTTGGGGGGACTAGCGGGGGGTCCTAGGGAGACCCAGTACTTC.

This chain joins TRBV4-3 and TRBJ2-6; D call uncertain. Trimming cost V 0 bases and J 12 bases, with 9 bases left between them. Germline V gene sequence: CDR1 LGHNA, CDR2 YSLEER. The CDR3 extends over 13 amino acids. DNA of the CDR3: TGCGCCAGCAGCCAAGATTGGCCGGGCGTCCTGACTTTC. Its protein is CASSQDWPGVLTF.

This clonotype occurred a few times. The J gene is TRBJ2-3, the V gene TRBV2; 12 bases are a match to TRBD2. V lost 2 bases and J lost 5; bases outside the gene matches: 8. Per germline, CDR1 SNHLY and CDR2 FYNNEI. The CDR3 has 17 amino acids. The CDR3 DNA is TGTGCCAGCAGTGAATCCAGGACTAGCGGGGTCAGAGATACGCAGTATTTT. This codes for CASSESRTSGVRDTQYF.

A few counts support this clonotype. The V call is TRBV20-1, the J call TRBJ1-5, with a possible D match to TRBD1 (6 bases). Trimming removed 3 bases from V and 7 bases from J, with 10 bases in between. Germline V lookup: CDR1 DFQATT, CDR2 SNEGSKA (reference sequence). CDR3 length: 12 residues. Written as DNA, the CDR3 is TGCAGTGCTAGGGGGGGGCAACAGCCCCAGCATTTT. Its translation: CSARGGQQPQHF.

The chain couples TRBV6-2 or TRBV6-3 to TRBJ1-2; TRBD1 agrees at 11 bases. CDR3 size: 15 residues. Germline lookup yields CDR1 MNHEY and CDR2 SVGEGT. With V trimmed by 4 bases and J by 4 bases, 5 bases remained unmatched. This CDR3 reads CASSSAGTGGYGYTF. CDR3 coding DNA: TGTGCCAGCAGTTCAGCCGGGACAGGGGGCTATGGCTACACCTTC.

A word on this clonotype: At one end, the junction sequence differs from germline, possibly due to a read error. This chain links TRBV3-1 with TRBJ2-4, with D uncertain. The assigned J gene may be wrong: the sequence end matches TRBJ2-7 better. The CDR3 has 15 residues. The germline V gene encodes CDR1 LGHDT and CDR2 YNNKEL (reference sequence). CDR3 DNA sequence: TGTGTCAGCAGCCAGTTCTTTCTTGGGGCCTACGAGCAGTACTTC. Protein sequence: CVSSQFFLGAYEQYF.

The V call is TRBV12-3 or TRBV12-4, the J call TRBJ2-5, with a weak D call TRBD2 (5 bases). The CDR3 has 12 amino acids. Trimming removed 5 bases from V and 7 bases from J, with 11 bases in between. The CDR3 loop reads CASSHGLRTQYF. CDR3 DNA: TGTGCCAGCAGTCACGGACTGAGGACCCAGTACTTC.

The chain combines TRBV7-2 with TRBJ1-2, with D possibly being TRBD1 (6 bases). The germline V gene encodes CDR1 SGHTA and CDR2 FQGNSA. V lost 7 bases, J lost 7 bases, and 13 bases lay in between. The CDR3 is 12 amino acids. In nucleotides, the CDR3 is TGTGCCAGCACCTCCTGGGGGGCTGGCTACACCTTC. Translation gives CASTSWGAGYTF.

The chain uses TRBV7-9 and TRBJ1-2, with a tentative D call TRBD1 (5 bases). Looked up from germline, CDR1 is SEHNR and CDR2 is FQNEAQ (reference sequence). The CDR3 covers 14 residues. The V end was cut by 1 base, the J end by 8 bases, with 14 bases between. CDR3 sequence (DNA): TGTGCCAGCAGCTTAGGACAGTCGGTAGAGGGCTACACCTTC. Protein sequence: CASSLGQSVEGYTF.

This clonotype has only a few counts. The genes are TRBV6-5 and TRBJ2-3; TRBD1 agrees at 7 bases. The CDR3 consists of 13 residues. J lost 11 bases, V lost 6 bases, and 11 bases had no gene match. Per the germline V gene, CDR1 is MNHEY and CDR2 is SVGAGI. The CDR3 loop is CASRTGQYSEQYF. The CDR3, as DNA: TGTGCCAGCAGAACGGGACAGTATTCCGAGCAGTATTTT.

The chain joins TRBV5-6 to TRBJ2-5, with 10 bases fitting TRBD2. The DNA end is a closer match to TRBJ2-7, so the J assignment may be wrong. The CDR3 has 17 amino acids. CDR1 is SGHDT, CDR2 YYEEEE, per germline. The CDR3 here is CASSLTSGRSVWDEQYF. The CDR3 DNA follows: TGTGCCAGCAGCCTGACTAGCGGGCGCTCCGTGTGGGACGAGCAGTACTTC.

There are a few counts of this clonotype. The CDR3 reads CASSLGQGASIGGYTF. The CDR3 bases are TGCGCCAGCAGCTTGGGACAGGGGGCATCGATCGGGGGCTACACCTTC. This sequence joins TRBV5-1 and TRBJ1-2; 10 bases fit TRBD1. Trimming at V came to 0 bases and at J to 8 bases, leaving 10 bases not matched to a gene. Germline loops: CDR1 SGHRS, CDR2 YFSETQ. CDR3 length equals 16 residues.

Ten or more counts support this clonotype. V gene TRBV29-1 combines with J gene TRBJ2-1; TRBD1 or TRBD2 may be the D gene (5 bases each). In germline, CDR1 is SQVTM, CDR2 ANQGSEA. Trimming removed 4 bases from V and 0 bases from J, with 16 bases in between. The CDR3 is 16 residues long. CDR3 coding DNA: TGCAGCGTTGCCGTCGGGACCGCGAGCTCCTACAATGAGCAGTTCTTC. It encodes CSVAVGTASSYNEQFF.

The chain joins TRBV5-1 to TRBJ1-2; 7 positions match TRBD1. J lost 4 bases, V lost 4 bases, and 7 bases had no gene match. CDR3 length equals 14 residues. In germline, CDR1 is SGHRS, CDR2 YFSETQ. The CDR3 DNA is TGCGCCAGCAGCGTACAGGGGACTTCCTATGGCTACACCTTC. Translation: CASSVQGTSYGYTF.

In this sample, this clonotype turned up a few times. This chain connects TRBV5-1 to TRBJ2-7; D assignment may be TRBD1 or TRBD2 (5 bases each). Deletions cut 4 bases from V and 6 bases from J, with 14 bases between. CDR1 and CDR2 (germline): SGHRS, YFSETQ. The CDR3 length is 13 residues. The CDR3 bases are TGCGCCAGCAGCCCTCCAGGGACGGTCGAGCAGTACTTC. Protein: CASSPPGTVEQYF.